This TCR beta chain was recorded in a study of T cell responses to AZD1222 COVID-19 vaccine. At the level of the study: Analysis merged second doses at about 4 or about 12 weeks.

The method was immunoSEQ multiplex PCR; TCRdb's version includes in-frame clones alone and lacks a portion of them. This sample has just over 80,000 clones, with over 80% found just once. Of note for this clone: Antigen: not known.

General observations from the study: Repertoire sampling was restricted to post-peak T cell response timepoints. Just six AZD1222 recipients were seropositive at baseline. The donor cohort was predominantly white British with a female majority, and clonal diversity may have been underestimated.

The CDR3 is made up of 13 amino acids. Germline V gives CDR1 GTSNPN, CDR2 SVGIG (reference sequence). V dropped 6 bases and J dropped 3; count of bases not matched to a gene: 7. The sample was peripheral blood, taken on day 0 of AZD1222 vaccination. This clonotype was sampled from an adult in good health. The V call is TRBV30, the J call TRBJ1-1, with TRBD1 matching over 7 bases. This CDR3 reads CACSQGRDTEAFF. The CDR3 DNA reads as TGTGCCTGCTCACAGGGGAGGGACACTGAAGCTTTCTTT.